This TCR beta chain appears in the sequencing data of a study of technical replicates of blood from four donors (dated by TCRdb to 2016 to 2017). The germline V gene provides CDR1 LGHNA and CDR2 YSLEER. CDR3 length: 15 amino acids, cysteine to phenylalanine. Left in the record is the CDR3 DNA by itself, 45 bases read in frame from the first base. V ends up 2 bases short and J 4 bases short, with an unmatched junction base count of 7. To prepare the library, the immunoSEQ multiplex PCR assay was applied. The source is immuneACCESS, and TCRdb retained only in-frame sequences with V and J called. Part of the clones is not carried over; for the studies checked, unresolved V genes explain less than half of this, and the remainder is unexplained. The table for this sample lists roughly 74,000 clones; roughly nine tenths of them were counted only once. Of the sample, approximately 0.42% is held by the ten largest clones.

This clone was observed a single time. This receptor's antigen is unknown. Base qualities are not recorded, but no much larger clone differs from it by a single base. Source material: T cells isolated from PBMCs. The sequence is built from TRBV4-3 and TRBJ1-2, and 7 bases in between align with TRBD1. The clonotype comes from a human donor in good health. The CDR3 reads as follows: CASSQNEQGFYGYTF. In nucleotides, the sequence is TGCGCCAGCAGCCAAAATGAACAGGGGTTCTATGGCTACACCTTC.